Below are 32 T cell receptor beta chains sequenced from a single sample in a study of blood T cell repertoires in COVID-19. The data were produced by immunoSEQ multiplex PCR, yet TCRdb's version contains in-frame clones alone and is incomplete. The sample yields about 340,000 clones, 85% to 90% seen once. The material sequenced was peripheral blood. These receptor sequences come from a woman in her 70s with COVID-19, enrolled during active disease.

The V and J genes are TRBV6-2 or TRBV6-3 and TRBJ2-6; 7 nucleotides match TRBD1. Germline lookup yields CDR1 MNHEY and CDR2 SVGEGT. The CDR3 totals 19 residues. V lost 3 bases to trimming and J lost 0 bases; unmatched junction nucleotides: 11. The CDR3 DNA reads as TGTGCCAGCAGTTATCCTGCAGACAGGGCTCTCTCTGGGGCCAACGTCCTGACTTTC. This encodes CASSYPADRALSGANVLTF.

The V call is TRBV19, the J call TRBJ1-6, with 11 bases that match TRBD1. Looked up from germline, CDR1 is LNHDA and CDR2 is SQIVND (reference sequence). The CDR3 totals 14 residues. The V and J ends lost 4 bases and 9 bases, in that order; junction bases with no gene match: 2. The CDR3 loop is CASSKDRGLSPLHF. CDR3 nucleotide sequence: TGTGCCAGTAGTAAGGACAGGGGGCTTTCACCCCTCCACTTT.

V is TRBV10-2 and J is TRBJ1-1; D remains unclear. The germline V gene encodes CDR1 WSHSY and CDR2 SAAADI. CDR3 length: 14 amino acids. Trimming shortened V by 4 bases and J by 0 bases, and 9 bases separated the two germline ends. The CDR3 DNA is TGCGCCAGCAGTGCCGCTACCATGAACACTGAAGCTTTCTTT. This gives the protein CASSAATMNTEAFF.

The rearrangement uses TRBV11-2 and TRBJ2-7; 7 nucleotides match TRBD1. The CDR3 extends over 13 amino acids. Germline V gene lookup returns CDR1 SGHAT and CDR2 FQNNGV. V dropped 5 bases and J dropped 5; count of bases not matched to a gene: 6. CDR3 DNA sequence: TGTGCCAGCAGCCGTTTAGACAGGGACGAGCAGTACTTC. It is translated as CASSRLDRDEQYF. Complete variable domain (other parts from reference TRBV11-2 and TRBJ2-7): EAGVAQSPRYKIIEKRQSVAFWCNPISGHATLYWYQQILGQGPKLLIQFQNNGVVDDSQLPKDRFSAERLKGVDSTLKIQPAKLEDSAVYLCASSRLDRDEQYFGPGTRLTVT.

The chain is built from TRBV4-1 and TRBJ2-1, with 8 bases aligning to TRBD2. Germline assignment: CDR1 MGHRA and CDR2 YSYEKL. Trimming at V came to 0 bases and at J to 2 bases, leaving 6 bases not matched to a gene. This CDR3 contains 17 residues. This CDR3 is CASSQEGAGAPYNEQFF. CDR3 in DNA: TGCGCCAGCAGCCAAGAGGGAGCGGGGGCCCCCTACAATGAGCAGTTCTTC.

The chain uses TRBV18 and TRBJ1-1; D not certain. V was shortened by 3 bases and J by 1 base, with 9 bases between the two germline ends. This CDR3 region has 14 residues. The germline V gene encodes CDR1 KGHSH and CDR2 LQKENI. Here the CDR3 DNA reads TGTGCCAGCTCACCGAGGGAAGGGAACACTGAAGCTTTCTTT. It specifies CASSPREGNTEAFF.

The CDR3 sequence is CASSSDRGNPLHF. For the CDR3, the DNA is TGTGCCAGCAGCAGTGACCGGGGGAACCCCCTCCACTTT. V and J are TRBV5-8 and TRBJ1-6; D is possibly TRBD1 (5 bases). V lost 4 bases and J lost 13, with 15 bases in between. Per germline, CDR1 SGHTS and CDR2 YDEGEE. The CDR3 covers 13 residues.

This clone was observed once. The chain couples TRBV2 to TRBJ2-5, with TRBD1 matching over 7 bases. Germline loops: CDR1 SNHLY, CDR2 FYNNEI. V lost 6 bases, J lost 5 bases, and 6 bases stayed unmatched. The CDR3 contains 13 residues. CDR3 nucleotides: TGTGCCAGCAGACCAACAGGGGTGGAGACCCAGTACTTC. Its protein product is CASRPTGVETQYF. The full variable domain, rest sourced from reference TRBV2 and TRBJ2-5, is EPEVTQTPSHQVTQMGQEVILRCVPISNHLYFYWYRQILGQKVEFLVSFYNNEISEKSEIFDDQFSVERPDGSNFTLKIRSTKLEDSAMYFCASRPTGVETQYFGPGTRLLVL.

V is TRBV3-1 (or the pseudogene TRBV3-2) and J is TRBJ1-5; 10 bases match TRBD1. Trimming took 1 base from V and 3 from J; bases not matched to a gene: 3. The CDR3 is 16 residues long. Germline V gives CDR1 LGHDT, CDR2 YNNKEL (reference sequence). The CDR3 DNA follows: TGTGCCAGCAGCCAAGCCGGGACAGGGGACAATCAGCCCCAGCATTTT. Translation: CASSQAGTGDNQPQHF.

V gene TRBV5-1 combines with J gene TRBJ1-1, with TRBD1 matching over 8 bases. The germline V gene has CDR1 SGHRS and CDR2 YFSETQ. This CDR3 is built from 14 residues. Trimming cost V 0 bases and J 6 bases; bases outside gene matches: 4. The CDR3: CASSLESGGSEAFF. The CDR3 nucleotides are TGCGCCAGCAGCTTGGAGTCAGGGGGCTCTGAAGCTTTCTTT.

The chain carries TRBV19 and TRBJ2-7; 8 bases are shared with TRBD1. V lost 3 bases to trimming and J lost 2 bases; unmatched junction nucleotides: 6. Germline CDR1 reads LNHDA; CDR2 reads SQIVND (reference sequence). CDR3 length: 15 amino acids. CDR3 sequence: CASSIIGDRTYEQYF. CDR3 nucleotides: TGTGCCAGTAGTATTATAGGGGACAGGACCTACGAGCAGTACTTC. The whole variable domain, remainder taken from reference TRBV19 and TRBJ2-7, is DGGITQSPKYLFRKEGQNVTLSCEQNLNHDAMYWYRQDPGQGLRLIYYSQIVNDFQKGDIAEGYSVSREKKESFPLTVTSAQKNPTAFYLCASSIIGDRTYEQYFGPGTRLTVT.

CDR3 residues: CAISESGGGAAYEQYF. The CDR3 nucleotides are TGTGCCATCAGTGAGTCGGGCGGGGGGGCAGCCTACGAGCAGTACTTC. V gene TRBV10-3 combines with J gene TRBJ2-7; 9 bases map to TRBD2. Germline trimming cut 0 bases from V and 2 bases from J; bases unmatched to any gene: 5. The CDR3 has 16 amino acids. Germline CDR1 ENHRY, CDR2 SYGVKD.

The rearrangement joins TRBV9 to TRBJ1-1; D perhaps matches TRBD1 (5 bases). Germline V lookup: CDR1 SGDLS, CDR2 YYNGEE. The CDR3 is 13 residues long. V shed 4 bases and J shed 5 bases, with 12 bases lying between them. This CDR3 reads CASSFGTATEAFF. The CDR3 nucleotides are TGTGCCAGCAGCTTCGGGACTGCGACTGAAGCTTTCTTT.

For the CDR3, the DNA is TGTGCCAGCAGTTTGTTGGGACAGGGGGATAAAAAGAGGTCTGGGGCCAACGTCCTGACTTTC. Protein: CASSLLGQGDKKRSGANVLTF. The gene calls are TRBV28 and TRBJ2-6; TRBD1 aligns across 11 bases. Germline CDR1 MDHEN, CDR2 SYDVKM. The junction had 14 bases not matched to a gene; V was cut back by 3 bases and J by 1 base. This CDR3 spans 21 amino acids.

This chain uses TRBV5-1 with TRBJ1-2; 8 bases agree with TRBD1. With V trimmed by 4 bases and J by 8 bases, 13 bases remained unmatched. Germline V gene sequence: CDR1 SGHRS, CDR2 YFSETQ. The CDR3 covers 15 residues. CDR3 sequence: CASSLTLDRGLGYTF. The CDR3 region has the DNA TGCGCCAGCAGCCTCACCCTAGACAGGGGACTGGGCTACACCTTC.

This rearrangement joins TRBV4-1 to TRBJ1-2, with 9 bases aligning to TRBD1. CDR1 and CDR2 from the germline V gene are MGHRA and YSYEKL. J gave up 6 bases and V 2 bases, and 7 bases lay outside the gene matches. The CDR3 length is 15 residues. The CDR3, as DNA: TGCGCCAGCAGCCAAAGACAGGGGGAAGAGGATGGCTACACCTTC. Amino acid sequence: CASSQRQGEEDGYTF.

V usage is TRBV18 and J usage is TRBJ2-1, with 9 bases aligning to TRBD1. The V and J ends lost 2 bases and 6 bases, in that order; junction bases with no gene match: 2. The CDR3 has 14 amino acids. The germline CDR1 and CDR2 sequences are KGHSH and LQKENI. The CDR3 bases are TGTGCCAGCTCACCAGTGACAGGGGGCAATGAGCAGTTCTTC. Translating it yields CASSPVTGGNEQFF.

The V gene is TRBV7-2, the J gene TRBJ2-7, with TRBD2 matching 12 bases. This CDR3 has 15 residues. The germline V gene encodes CDR1 SGHTA and CDR2 FQGNSA. V lost 5 bases and J lost 5; bases outside the gene matches: 7. The CDR3 protein is CASSLRTSGDNEQYF. The CDR3 DNA reads TGTGCCAGCAGCCTGAGGACTAGCGGGGATAACGAGCAGTACTTC. The full variable domain, its missing parts supplied by reference TRBV7-2 and TRBJ2-7, is GAGVSQSPSNKVTEKGKDVELRCDPISGHTALYWYRQSLGQGLEFLIYFQGNSAPDKSGLPSDRFSAERTGGSVSTLTIQRTQQEDSAVYLCASSLRTSGDNEQYFGPGTRLTVT.

The rearrangement uses TRBV6-5 and TRBJ1-2; unclear D gene. Germline CDR1 reads MNHEY; CDR2 reads SVGAGI. The CDR3 is 13 residues long. V was shortened by 6 bases and J by 3 bases, with 11 bases between the two germline ends. The CDR3 DNA reads TGTGCCAGCAGCGGAGACTTTGACTATGGCTACACCTTC. It yields the protein CASSGDFDYGYTF.

CDR3 sequence reads: CAWRQLNEKLFF. CDR3 DNA: TGTGCCTGGAGGCAACTTAATGAAAAACTGTTTTTT. The chain is built from TRBV30 and TRBJ1-4, with unresolved D. Looked up from germline, CDR1 is GTSNPN and CDR2 is SVGIG (reference sequence). V lost 3 bases and J 4 bases, leaving 6 bases between the germline ends. The CDR3 spans 12 residues.

The chain employs TRBV7-9 and TRBJ2-1; perhaps TRBD1 as D (5 bases). Trimming cost V 3 bases and J 3 bases, with 9 bases left between them. The CDR3 loop spans 14 amino acids. The germline V gene has CDR1 SEHNR and CDR2 FQNEAQ (reference sequence). This CDR3 is CASSFDSNYNEQFF. The CDR3 DNA follows: TGTGCCAGCAGCTTCGACAGCAACTACAATGAGCAGTTCTTC. Full variable domain (missing parts from reference TRBV7-9 and TRBJ2-1): DTGVSQNPRHKITKRGQNVTFRCDPISEHNRLYWYRQTLGQGPEFLTYFQNEAQLEKSRLLSDRFSAERPKGSFSTLEIQRTEQGDSAMYLCASSFDSNYNEQFFGPGTRLTVL.

The genes are TRBV24-1 and TRBJ2-7; D is undetermined. CDR1 KGHDR and CDR2 SFDVKD come from the germline V gene. The germline V and J ends were trimmed by 5 bases and 0 bases, with 10 bases remaining between them. The CDR3 is made up of 14 amino acids. CDR3 bases: TGTGCCACCAGTGGAACTGAAAGCTCCTACGAGCAGTACTTC. This sequence encodes CATSGTESSYEQYF.

The chain joins TRBV30 to TRBJ1-1; D unclear. Germline V gene sequence: CDR1 GTSNPN, CDR2 SVGIG (reference sequence). This CDR3 has 13 amino acids. V was clipped by 1 base and J by 4 bases, with 10 bases between them. The DNA of the CDR3 is TGTGCCTGGAGTGCGGGGTGGAGCACTGAAGCTTTCTTT. Its translation is CAWSAGWSTEAFF.

This clone was picked up a small number of times. V gene TRBV28 combines with J gene TRBJ1-3; D unclear. The CDR3 runs to 11 residues. The germline CDR1 and CDR2 sequences are MDHEN and SYDVKM. V lost 7 bases and J 4 bases, leaving 5 bases between the germline ends. CDR3: CASTGGNTIYF. CDR3 bases: TGTGCCAGCACGGGAGGAAACACCATATATTTT.

This clone appeared a single time. V is TRBV28 and J is TRBJ1-5; D possibly corresponds to TRBD1 (6 bases). V was cut by 6 bases and J by 4 bases, with 16 bases left in between. There are 15 residues in the CDR3. The germline gives CDR1 MDHEN, CDR2 SYDVKM. CDR3 in amino acids: CASRLQGSWNQPQHF. The CDR3 DNA follows: TGTGCCAGCAGGCTACAGGGTTCGTGGAATCAGCCCCAGCATTTT.

The chain carries TRBV19 and TRBJ2-3; 12 nucleotides line up with TRBD2. Germline CDR1 reads LNHDA; CDR2 reads SQIVND (reference sequence). The V and J ends lost 1 base and 1 base, in that order; junction bases with no gene match: 3. The length of the CDR3 is 17 residues. Here the CDR3 reads CASSIASGGARTDTQYF. The DNA for the CDR3 is TGTGCCAGTAGTATAGCTAGCGGGGGGGCCCGCACAGATACGCAGTATTTT.

The chain has TRBV28 and TRBJ1-4; 8 positions match TRBD1. The CDR3 has 13 amino acids. Germline V gene lookup returns CDR1 MDHEN and CDR2 SYDVKM. The V gene end was trimmed by 8 bases and the J gene end by 4 bases; junction bases not matched to a gene: 3. CDR3 loop: CASQGALNEKLFF. The CDR3 nucleotides are TGTGCCAGCCAGGGGGCTCTTAATGAAAAACTGTTTTTT. The variable domain in full, with the rest retrieved from reference TRBV28 and TRBJ1-4, is DVKVTQSSRYLVKRTGEKVFLECVQDMDHENMFWYRQDPGLGLRLIYFSYDVKMKEKGDIPEGYSVSREKKERFSLILESASTNQTSMYLCASQGALNEKLFFGSGTQLSVL.

This chain connects TRBV4-1 to TRBJ2-1, with D maybe TRBD1 (6 bases). The V end lost 0 bases, the J end lost 4 bases, and 10 bases lay between the germline ends. There are 15 residues in the CDR3. In germline, CDR1 is MGHRA, CDR2 YSYEKL. The CDR3 here is CASSQEQGGYNEQFF. CDR3 DNA: TGCGCCAGCAGCCAAGAACAGGGTGGGTACAATGAGCAGTTCTTC.

V and J are TRBV4-3 and TRBJ2-6; no clear D. From germline, CDR1 is LGHNA and CDR2 YSLEER. The CDR3 covers 15 residues. The ends were cut back, 3 bases at V and 5 bases at J, with 11 bases in the middle. The CDR3: CASSQEDTRANVLTF. CDR3 bases: TGCGCCAGCAGCCAGGAAGACACACGGGCCAACGTCCTGACTTTC.

The chain couples TRBV2 to TRBJ2-7; tentatively, D is TRBD2 (5 bases). The CDR3 is 13 amino acids. Trimming cost V 1 base and J 6 bases, with 10 bases left between them. The V gene's germline CDR1 is SNHLY and CDR2 FYNNEI. The CDR3 nucleotides read TGTGCCAGCAGTGAAGTTCTCGAGGGCGAGCAGTACTTC. Protein product: CASSEVLEGEQYF.

V and J are TRBV10-1 and TRBJ1-6, with D possibly being TRBD1 (6 bases). The CDR3 consists of 13 residues. Germline CDR1 reads WNHNN; CDR2 reads SYGVQD (reference sequence). V shed 4 bases and J shed 6 bases, with 7 bases lying between them. For the CDR3, the DNA is TGCGCCAGCAGTGTGGACAGTAATTCACCCCTCCACTTT. This translates into CASSVDSNSPLHF.

The rearrangement links TRBV24-1 to TRBJ1-2; 10 bases agree with TRBD1. The CDR3 covers 14 residues. CDR1 is KGHDR, CDR2 SFDVKD, per germline. V trimming: 7 bases; J trimming: 7 bases; junction bases outside the gene matches: 8. The CDR3 spells CATSETGQGFGYTF. As DNA, the CDR3 is TGTGCCACCAGCGAAACGGGACAGGGGTTTGGCTACACCTTC.